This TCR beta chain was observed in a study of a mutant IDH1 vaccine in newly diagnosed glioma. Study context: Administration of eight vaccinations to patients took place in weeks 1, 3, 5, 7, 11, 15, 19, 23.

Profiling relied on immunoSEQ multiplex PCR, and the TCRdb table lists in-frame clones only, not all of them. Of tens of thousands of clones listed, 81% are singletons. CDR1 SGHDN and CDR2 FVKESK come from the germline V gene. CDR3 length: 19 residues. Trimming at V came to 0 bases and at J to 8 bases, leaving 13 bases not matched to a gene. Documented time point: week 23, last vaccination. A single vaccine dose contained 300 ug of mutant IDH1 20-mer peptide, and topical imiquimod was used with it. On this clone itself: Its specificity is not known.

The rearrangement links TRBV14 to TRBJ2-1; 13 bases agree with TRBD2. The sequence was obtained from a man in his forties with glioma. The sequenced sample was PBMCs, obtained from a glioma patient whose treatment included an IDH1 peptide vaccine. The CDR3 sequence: CASSQEGLAGPPLRDEQFF. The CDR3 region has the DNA TGTGCCAGCAGCCAAGAGGGACTAGCGGGGCCCCCCCTACGGGATGAGCAGTTCTTC.